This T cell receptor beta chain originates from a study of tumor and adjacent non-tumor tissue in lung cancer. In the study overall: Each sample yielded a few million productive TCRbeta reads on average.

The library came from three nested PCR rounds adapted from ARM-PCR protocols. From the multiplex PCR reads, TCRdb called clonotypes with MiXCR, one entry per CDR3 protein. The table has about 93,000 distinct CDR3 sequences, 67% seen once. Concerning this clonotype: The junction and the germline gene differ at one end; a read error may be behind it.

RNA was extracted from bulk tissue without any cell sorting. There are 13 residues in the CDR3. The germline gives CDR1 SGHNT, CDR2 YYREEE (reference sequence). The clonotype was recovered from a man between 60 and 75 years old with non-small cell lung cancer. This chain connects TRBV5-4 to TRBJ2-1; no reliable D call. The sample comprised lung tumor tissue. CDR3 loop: CARSPEVYNEQFF. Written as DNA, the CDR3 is TGTGCCAGGAGCCCTGAAGTCTACAATGAGCAGTTCTTT.